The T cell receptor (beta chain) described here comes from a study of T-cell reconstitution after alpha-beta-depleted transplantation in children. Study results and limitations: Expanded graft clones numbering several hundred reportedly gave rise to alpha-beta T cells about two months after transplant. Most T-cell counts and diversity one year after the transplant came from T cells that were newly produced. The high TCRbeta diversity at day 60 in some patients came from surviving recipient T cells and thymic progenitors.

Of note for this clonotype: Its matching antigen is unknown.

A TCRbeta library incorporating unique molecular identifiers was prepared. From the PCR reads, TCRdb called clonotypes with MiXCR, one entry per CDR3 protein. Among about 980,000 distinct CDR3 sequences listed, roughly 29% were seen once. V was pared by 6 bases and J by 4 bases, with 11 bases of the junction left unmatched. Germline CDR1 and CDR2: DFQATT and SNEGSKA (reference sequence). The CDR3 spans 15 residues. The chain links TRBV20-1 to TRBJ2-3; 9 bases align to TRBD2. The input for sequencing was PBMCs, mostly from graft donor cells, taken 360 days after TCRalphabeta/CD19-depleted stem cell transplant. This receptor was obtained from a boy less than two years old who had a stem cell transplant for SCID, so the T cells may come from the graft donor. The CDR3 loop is CSANSGGLRADTQYF. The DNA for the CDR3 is TGCAGTGCCAATAGCGGGGGCTTACGAGCAGATACGCAGTATTTT.